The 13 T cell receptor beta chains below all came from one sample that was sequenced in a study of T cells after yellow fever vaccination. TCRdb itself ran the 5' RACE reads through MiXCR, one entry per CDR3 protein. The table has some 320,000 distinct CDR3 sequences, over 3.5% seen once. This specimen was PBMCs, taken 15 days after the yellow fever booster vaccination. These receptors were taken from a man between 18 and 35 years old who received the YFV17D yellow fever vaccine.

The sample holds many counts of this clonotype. Written as DNA, the CDR3 is TGTGCCACCAGTGACTCCAGACCCGGGCATGAGACCCAGTACTTC. Amino acid sequence: CATSDSRPGHETQYF. The gene calls are TRBV24-1 and TRBJ2-5; D gene unclear. This CDR3 has 15 residues. The ends were cut back, 4 bases at V and 5 bases at J, with 16 bases in the middle. Germline V gene lookup returns CDR1 KGHDR and CDR2 SFDVKD.

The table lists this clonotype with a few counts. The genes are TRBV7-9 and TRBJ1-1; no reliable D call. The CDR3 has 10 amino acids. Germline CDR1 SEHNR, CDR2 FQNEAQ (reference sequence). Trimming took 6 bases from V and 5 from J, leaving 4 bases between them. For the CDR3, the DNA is TGTGCCAGCAGTTGGACTGAAGCTTTCTTT. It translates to CASSWTEAFF.

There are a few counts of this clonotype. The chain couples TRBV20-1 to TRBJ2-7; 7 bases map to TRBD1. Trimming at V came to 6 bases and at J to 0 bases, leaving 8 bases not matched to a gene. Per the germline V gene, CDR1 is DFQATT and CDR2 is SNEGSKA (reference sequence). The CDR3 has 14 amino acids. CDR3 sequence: CSAETGIPSYEQYV. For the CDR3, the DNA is TGCAGTGCCGAGACAGGGATCCCCTCCTACGAGCAGTACGTC.

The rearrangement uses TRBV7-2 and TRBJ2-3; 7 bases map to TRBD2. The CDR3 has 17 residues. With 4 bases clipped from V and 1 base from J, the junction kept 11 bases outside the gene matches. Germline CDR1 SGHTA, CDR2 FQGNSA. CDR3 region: CASSSGARAGRTDTQYF. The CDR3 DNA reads TGTGCCAGCAGCTCCGGCGCCAGAGCGGGACGCACAGATACGCAGTATTTT.

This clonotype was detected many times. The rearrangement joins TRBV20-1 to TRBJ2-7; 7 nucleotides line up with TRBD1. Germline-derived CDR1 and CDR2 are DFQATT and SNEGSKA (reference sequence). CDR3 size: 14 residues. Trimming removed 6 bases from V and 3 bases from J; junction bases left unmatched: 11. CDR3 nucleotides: TGCAGTGCAAGGCAGACAGGGCCGAACTACGAGCAGTACTTC. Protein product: CSARQTGPNYEQYF.

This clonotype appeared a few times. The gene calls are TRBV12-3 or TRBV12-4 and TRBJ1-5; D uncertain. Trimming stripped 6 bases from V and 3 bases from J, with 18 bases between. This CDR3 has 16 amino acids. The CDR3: CASSPRNSNFNQPQHF. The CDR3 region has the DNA TGTGCCAGCAGCCCACGGAACAGTAATTTCAATCAGCCCCAGCATTTT.

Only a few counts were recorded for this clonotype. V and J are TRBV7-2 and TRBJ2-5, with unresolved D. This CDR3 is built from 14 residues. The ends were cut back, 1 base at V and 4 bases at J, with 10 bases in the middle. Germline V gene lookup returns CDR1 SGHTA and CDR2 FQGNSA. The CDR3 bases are TGTGCCAGCAGCTTAGGGTTAGCTCTAGAGACCCAGTACTTC. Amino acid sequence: CASSLGLALETQYF. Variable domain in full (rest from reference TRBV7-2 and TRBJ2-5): GAGVSQSPSNKVTEKGKDVELRCDPISGHTALYWYRQSLGQGLEFLIYFQGNSAPDKSGLPSDRFSAERTGGSVSTLTIQRTQQEDSAVYLCASSLGLALETQYFGPGTRLLVL.

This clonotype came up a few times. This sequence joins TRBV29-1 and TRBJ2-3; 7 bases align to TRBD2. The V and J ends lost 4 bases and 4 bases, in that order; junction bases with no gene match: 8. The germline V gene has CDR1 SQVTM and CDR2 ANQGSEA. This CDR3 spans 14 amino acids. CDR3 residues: CSVVPSGKADTQYF. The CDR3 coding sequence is TGCAGCGTTGTGCCTAGCGGAAAGGCAGATACGCAGTATTTT.

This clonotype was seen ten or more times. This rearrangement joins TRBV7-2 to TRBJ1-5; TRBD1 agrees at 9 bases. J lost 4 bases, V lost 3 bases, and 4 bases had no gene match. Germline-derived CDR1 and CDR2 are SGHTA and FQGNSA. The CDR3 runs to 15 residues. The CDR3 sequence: CASSLTGGRNQPQHF. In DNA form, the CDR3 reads TGTGCCAGCAGCTTGACAGGGGGAAGGAATCAGCCCCAGCATTTT.

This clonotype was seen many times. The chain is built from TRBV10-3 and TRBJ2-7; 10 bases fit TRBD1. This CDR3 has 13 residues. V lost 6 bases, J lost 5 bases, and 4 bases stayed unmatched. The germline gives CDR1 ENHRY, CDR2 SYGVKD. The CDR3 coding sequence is TGTGCCATCAGCGGACAGGGGGGCAACGAGCAGTACTTC. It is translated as CAISGQGGNEQYF.

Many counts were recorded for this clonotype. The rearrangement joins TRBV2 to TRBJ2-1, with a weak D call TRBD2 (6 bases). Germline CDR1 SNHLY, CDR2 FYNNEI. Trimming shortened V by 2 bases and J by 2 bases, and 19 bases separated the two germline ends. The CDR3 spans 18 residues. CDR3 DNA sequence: TGTGCCAGCAGTGAATATGCTATAGGGACTTCCGCCTACAATGAGCAGTTCTTC. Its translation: CASSEYAIGTSAYNEQFF.

CDR3 sequence: CASSYWVATAGELFF. CDR3 nucleotides: TGTGCCAGCAGTTACTGGGTAGCCACGGCGGGGGAGCTGTTTTTT. The rearrangement links TRBV6-5 to TRBJ2-2; D not resolved. V shed 1 base and J shed 8 bases, with 14 bases lying between them. The V gene's germline CDR1 is MNHEY and CDR2 SVGAGI. The length of the CDR3 is 15 residues.

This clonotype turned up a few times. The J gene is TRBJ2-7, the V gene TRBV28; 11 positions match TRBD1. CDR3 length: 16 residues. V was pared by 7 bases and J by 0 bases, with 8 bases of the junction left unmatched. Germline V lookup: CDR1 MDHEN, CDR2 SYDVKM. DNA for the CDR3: TGTGCCAGCACCGCCTCCGGGACAGGGGGCTCCTACGAGCAGTACTTC. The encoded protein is CASTASGTGGSYEQYF.